Below are 5 T cell receptor beta chains sequenced from a single sample in a study of cytomegalovirus exposure and HLA in healthy donors. PCR used 60 Vbeta primers and 13 Jbeta primers. Generated by immunoSEQ multiplex PCR, the TCRdb table keeps only in-frame clones and is missing some. In the table there are some 90,000 clones, 77% of which are singletons. Sequenced input: PBMCs. The receptors were gathered from a boy between 10 and 17 years old in good health and CMV-seronegative.

A few counts support this clone. This sequence joins TRBV5-8 and TRBJ2-7, with D perhaps matching TRBD1 (5 bases). From germline, CDR1 is SGHTS and CDR2 YDEGEE. The CDR3 covers 14 residues. Trimming cost V 4 bases and J 2 bases, with 13 bases left between them. The DNA for the CDR3 is TGTGCCAGCAGCGCCGACAGAGACCCCTACGAGCAGTACTTC. This translates into CASSADRDPYEQYF.

There are a few counts of this clone. The genes are TRBV27 and TRBJ1-2; D is uncertain. The germline CDR1 and CDR2 sequences are MNHEY and SMNVEV (reference sequence). The length of the CDR3 is 14 residues. Trimming pared 6 bases from V and 4 bases from J, leaving 15 bases between. CDR3 DNA: TGTGCCAGCAGGCCACTAACGGGGATCTATGGCTACACCTTC. Translating it yields CASRPLTGIYGYTF.

The V gene is TRBV5-6, the J gene TRBJ1-5; perhaps TRBD1 as D (6 bases). Between the trimmed V and J ends, which lost 0 bases and 5 bases, there was a span of 12 bases. CDR1 is SGHDT, CDR2 YYEEEE, per germline. There are 15 residues in the CDR3. This chain's CDR3 is CASSLAHRDDQPQHF. DNA for the CDR3: TGTGCCAGCAGCTTGGCTCACAGGGATGATCAGCCCCAGCATTTT.

In its sample, this clone was seen a few times. CDR3 sequence (DNA): TGTGCCAGCAGCGTAGCGATGGGGGGGAACACTGAAGCTTTCTTT. This translates into CASSVAMGGNTEAFF. This sequence joins TRBV9 and TRBJ1-1; TRBD1 is a possible D gene (5 bases). Germline CDR1 reads SGDLS; CDR2 reads YYNGEE. This CDR3 is built from 15 residues. The V and J ends lost 0 bases and 1 base respectively, with 10 bases between them.

The count of this clone is one. CDR3: CASSIGNAAYEQYF. CDR3 DNA sequence: TGTGCCAGTAGTATCGGGAACGCCGCCTACGAGCAGTACTTC. The V and J genes are TRBV19 and TRBJ2-7; maybe TRBD2 (5 bases). Germline CDR1 and CDR2: LNHDA and SQIVND (reference sequence). Trimming stripped 3 bases from V and 2 bases from J, with 11 bases between. The CDR3 length is 14 residues. Drawing the rest from reference TRBV19 and TRBJ2-7, the complete variable domain is DGGITQSPKYLFRKEGQNVTLSCEQNLNHDAMYWYRQDPGQGLRLIYYSQIVNDFQKGDIAEGYSVSREKKESFPLTVTSAQKNPTAFYLCASSIGNAAYEQYFGPGTRLTVT.